This T cell receptor (beta chain) is drawn from a study of blood T cell repertoires in COVID-19. Overall study: Specimens from acute and convalescent COVID-19 originated in the United States, Italy and Spain. PBMCs, B-cell-depleted T cells, or T cells provided the cDNA or gDNA that made up the material.

Per the original methods: Reference gene primer amplification gave estimated nucleated cell counts. Sequencing used immunoSEQ multiplex PCR; TCRdb keeps in-frame clones, though not all of them. V and J calls and clone size are given by that table; D and trimming were obtained from the DNA. The sample includes about 100,000 clones, about nine tenths of them seen just once. Trimming cost V 3 bases and J 6 bases, with 10 bases left between them. CDR1 is SGHRS and CDR2 is YFSETQ in the germline V gene. The CDR3 has 13 residues. Sequencing used peripheral blood. The clonotype originates from a man aged 65 to 85 with acute or convalescent COVID-19. The V gene is TRBV5-1, the J gene TRBJ2-1; D ambiguous. As DNA, the CDR3 is TGCGCCAGCAGCTCTCCGGGTGGCAATGAGCAGTTCTTC. Protein sequence: CASSSPGGNEQFF.